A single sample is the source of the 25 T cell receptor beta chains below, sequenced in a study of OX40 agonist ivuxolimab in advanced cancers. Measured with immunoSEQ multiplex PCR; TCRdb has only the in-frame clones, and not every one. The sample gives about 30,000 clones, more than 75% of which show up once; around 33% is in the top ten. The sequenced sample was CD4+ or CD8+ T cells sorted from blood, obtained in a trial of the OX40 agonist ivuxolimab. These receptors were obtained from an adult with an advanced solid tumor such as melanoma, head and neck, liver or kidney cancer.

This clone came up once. In DNA form, the CDR3 reads TGTGCCAGCAGTCAATACAGGGCAACTAATGAAAAACTGTTTTTT. Protein product: CASSQYRATNEKLFF. J is TRBJ1-4 and V is TRBV6-5, with D possibly TRBD1 on 6 matching bases. Trimming removed 5 bases at V and 0 bases at J, with 10 bases between. This CDR3 region has 15 residues. The germline V gene has CDR1 MNHEY and CDR2 SVGAGI.

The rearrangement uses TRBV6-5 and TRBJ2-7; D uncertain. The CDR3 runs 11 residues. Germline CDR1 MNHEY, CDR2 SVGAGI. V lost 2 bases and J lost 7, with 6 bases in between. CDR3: CASSYVEEQYF. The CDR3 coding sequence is TGTGCCAGCAGTTACGTGGAAGAGCAGTACTTC.

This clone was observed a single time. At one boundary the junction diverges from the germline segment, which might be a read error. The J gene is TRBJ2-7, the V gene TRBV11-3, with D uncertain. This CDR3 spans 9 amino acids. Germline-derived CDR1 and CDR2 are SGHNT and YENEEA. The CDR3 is CASLRRVCF. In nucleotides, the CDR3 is TGTGCCAGCCTCAGACGAGTATGTTTC.

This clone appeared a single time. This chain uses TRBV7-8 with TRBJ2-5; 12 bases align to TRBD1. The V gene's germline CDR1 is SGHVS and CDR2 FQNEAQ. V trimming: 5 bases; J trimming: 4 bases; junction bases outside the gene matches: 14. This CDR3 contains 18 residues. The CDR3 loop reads CASSPPGTGGAFGETQYF. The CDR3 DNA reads TGTGCCAGCAGCCCGCCCGGGACAGGGGGCGCTTTTGGAGAGACCCAGTACTTC.

In nucleotides, the CDR3 is TGTGCCAGCAGTTTGGCATGGGGAGCCTACGAGCAGTACTTC. It is translated as CASSLAWGAYEQYF. The rearrangement uses TRBV6-5 and TRBJ2-7; tentatively, D is TRBD2 (5 bases). V was cut by 4 bases and J by 2 bases, with 12 bases left in between. The CDR3 spans 14 residues. The germline V gene has CDR1 MNHEY and CDR2 SVGAGI.

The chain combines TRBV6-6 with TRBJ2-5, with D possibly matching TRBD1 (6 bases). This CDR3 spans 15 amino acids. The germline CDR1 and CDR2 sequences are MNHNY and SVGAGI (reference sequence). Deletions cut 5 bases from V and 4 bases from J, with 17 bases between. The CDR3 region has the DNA TGTGCCAGCAGTGAGTCTAGGGGGTCGCTAGAGACCCAGTACTTC. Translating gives CASSESRGSLETQYF.

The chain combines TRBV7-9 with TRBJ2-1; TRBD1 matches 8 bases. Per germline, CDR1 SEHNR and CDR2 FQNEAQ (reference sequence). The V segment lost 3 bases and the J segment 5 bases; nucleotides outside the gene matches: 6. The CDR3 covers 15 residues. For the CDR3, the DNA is TGTGCCAGCAGCTTCAGAGGACAGGGTCACAATGAGCAGTTCTTC. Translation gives CASSFRGQGHNEQFF. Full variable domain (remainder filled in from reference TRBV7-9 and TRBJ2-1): DTGVSQNPRHKITKRGQNVTFRCDPISEHNRLYWYRQTLGQGPEFLTYFQNEAQLEKSRLLSDRFSAERPKGSFSTLEIQRTEQGDSAMYLCASSFRGQGHNEQFFGPGTRLTVL.

This CDR3 is CASSLRQVGGYTF. The DNA for the CDR3 is TGTGCCAGCAGCTTGAGACAGGTCGGTGGCTACACCTTC. The chain couples TRBV5-6 to TRBJ1-2; maybe TRBD1 (6 bases). Trimming removed 1 base from V and 7 bases from J, with 11 bases in between. Per germline, CDR1 SGHDT and CDR2 YYEEEE. The CDR3 is 13 residues long.

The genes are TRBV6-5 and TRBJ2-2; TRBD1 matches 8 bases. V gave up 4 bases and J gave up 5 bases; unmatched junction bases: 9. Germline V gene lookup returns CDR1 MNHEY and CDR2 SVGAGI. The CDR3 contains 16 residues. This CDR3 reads CASSFLPRGPTGELFF. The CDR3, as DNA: TGTGCCAGCAGTTTCCTACCCAGGGGGCCTACCGGGGAGCTGTTTTTT.

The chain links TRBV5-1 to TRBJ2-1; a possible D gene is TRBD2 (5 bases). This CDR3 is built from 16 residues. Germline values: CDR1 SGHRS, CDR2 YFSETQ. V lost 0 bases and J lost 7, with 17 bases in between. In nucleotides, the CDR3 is TGCGCCAGCAGCTTGGTAGGACTCCCTCCTTCTAATGAGCAGTTCTTC. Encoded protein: CASSLVGLPPSNEQFF.

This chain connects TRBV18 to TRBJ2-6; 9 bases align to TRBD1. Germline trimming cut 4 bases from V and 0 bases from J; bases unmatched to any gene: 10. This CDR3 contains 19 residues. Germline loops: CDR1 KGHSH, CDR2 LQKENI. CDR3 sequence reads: CASSRRRDRANSGANVLTF. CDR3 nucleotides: TGTGCCAGCTCACGCCGCCGGGACAGGGCTAACTCTGGGGCCAACGTCCTGACTTTC.

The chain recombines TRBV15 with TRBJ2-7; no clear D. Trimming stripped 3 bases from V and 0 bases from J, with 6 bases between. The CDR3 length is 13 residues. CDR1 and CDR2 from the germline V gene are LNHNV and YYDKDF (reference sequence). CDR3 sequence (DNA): TGTGCCACCAGCAGTGAAGTCTCCTACGAGCAGTACTTC. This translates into CATSSEVSYEQYF. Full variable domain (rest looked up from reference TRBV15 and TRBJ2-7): DAMVIQNPRYQVTQFGKPVTLSCSQTLNHNVMYWYQQKSSQAPKLLFHYYDKDFNNEADTPDNFQSRRPNTSFCFLDIRSPGLGDTAMYLCATSSEVSYEQYFGPGTRLTVT.

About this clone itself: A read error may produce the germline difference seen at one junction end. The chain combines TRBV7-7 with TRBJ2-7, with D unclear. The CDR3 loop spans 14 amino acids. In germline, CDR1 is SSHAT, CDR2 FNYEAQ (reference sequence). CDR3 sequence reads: CASSLEPKGYEQYF. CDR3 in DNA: TGTGCTAGCAGCTTAGAACCGAAGGGCTACGAGCAGTACTTC.

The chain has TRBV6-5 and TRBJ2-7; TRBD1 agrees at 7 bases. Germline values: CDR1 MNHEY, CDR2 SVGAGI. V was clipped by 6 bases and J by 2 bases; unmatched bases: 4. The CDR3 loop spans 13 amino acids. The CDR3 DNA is TGTGCCAGCAGACCGGGACAGCCCTACGAGCAGTACTTC. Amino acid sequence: CASRPGQPYEQYF.

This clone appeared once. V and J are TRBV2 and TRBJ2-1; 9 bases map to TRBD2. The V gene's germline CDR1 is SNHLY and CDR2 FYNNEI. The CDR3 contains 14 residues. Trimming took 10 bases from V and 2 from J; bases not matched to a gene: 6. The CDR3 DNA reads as TGTGCCACTCCGAGGACTAGCGCCTACAATGAGCAGTTCTTC. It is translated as CATPRTSAYNEQFF. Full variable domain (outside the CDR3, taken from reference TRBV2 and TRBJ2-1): EPEVTQTPSHQVTQMGQEVILRCVPISNHLYFYWYRQILGQKVEFLVSFYNNEISEKSEIFDDQFSVERPDGSNFTLKIRSTKLEDSAMYFCATPRTSAYNEQFFGPGTRLTVL.

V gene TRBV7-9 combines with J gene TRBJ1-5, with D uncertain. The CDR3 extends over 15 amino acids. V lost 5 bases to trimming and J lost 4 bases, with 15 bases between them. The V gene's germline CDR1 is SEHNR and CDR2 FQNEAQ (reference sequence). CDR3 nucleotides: TGTGCCAGCAGCATCCCGGAGGGATGGAATCAGCCCCAGCATTTT. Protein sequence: CASSIPEGWNQPQHF.

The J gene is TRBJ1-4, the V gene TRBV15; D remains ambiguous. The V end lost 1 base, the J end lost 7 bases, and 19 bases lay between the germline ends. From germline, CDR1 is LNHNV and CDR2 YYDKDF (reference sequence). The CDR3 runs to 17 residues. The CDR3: CATSRVRSAAAFEKLFF. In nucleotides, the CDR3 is TGTGCCACCAGCAGAGTGCGTTCGGCGGCGGCCTTTGAAAAACTGTTTTTT.

CDR3 sequence (DNA): TGTGCCAGCAGCCCCGGACAGGGTATTCAGCCCCAGCATTTT. Its protein is CASSPGQGIQPQHF. The rearrangement joins TRBV6-5 to TRBJ1-5, with 8 bases that match TRBD1. This CDR3 is 14 amino acids long. The germline V gene encodes CDR1 MNHEY and CDR2 SVGAGI. The V segment lost 6 bases and the J segment 6 bases; nucleotides outside the gene matches: 7.

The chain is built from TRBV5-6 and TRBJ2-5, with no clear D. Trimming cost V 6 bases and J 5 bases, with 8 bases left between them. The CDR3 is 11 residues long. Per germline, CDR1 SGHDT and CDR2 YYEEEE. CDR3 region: CASMLTETQYF. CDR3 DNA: TGTGCCAGCATGCTCACCGAGACCCAGTACTTC.

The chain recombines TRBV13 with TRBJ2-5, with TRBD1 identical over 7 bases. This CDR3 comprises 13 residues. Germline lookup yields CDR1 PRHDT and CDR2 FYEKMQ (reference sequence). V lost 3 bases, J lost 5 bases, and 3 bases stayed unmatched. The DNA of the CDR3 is TGTGCCAGCAGCTTGAGAGGGGGCGAGACCCAGTACTTC. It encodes CASSLRGGETQYF.

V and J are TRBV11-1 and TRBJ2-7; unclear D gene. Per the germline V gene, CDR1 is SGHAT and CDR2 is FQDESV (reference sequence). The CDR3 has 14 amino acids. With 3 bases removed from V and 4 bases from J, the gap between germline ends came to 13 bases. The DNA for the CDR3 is TGTGCCAGCAGCTTCACGAACGCCTATTACGAGCAGTACTTC. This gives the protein CASSFTNAYYEQYF.

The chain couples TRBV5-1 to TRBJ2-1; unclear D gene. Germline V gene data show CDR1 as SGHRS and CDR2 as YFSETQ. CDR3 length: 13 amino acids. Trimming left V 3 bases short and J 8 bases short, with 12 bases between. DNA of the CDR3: TGCGCCAGCAGCTCCCCAAGGGCCGATGAGCAGTTCTTC. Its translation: CASSSPRADEQFF.

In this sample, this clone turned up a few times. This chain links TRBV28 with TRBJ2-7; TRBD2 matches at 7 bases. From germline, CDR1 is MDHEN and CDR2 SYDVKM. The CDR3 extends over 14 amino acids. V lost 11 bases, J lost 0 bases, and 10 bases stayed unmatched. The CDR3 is CAGSGSLGSYEQYF. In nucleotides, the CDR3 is TGTGCCGGTAGCGGGTCCCTTGGCTCCTACGAGCAGTACTTC.

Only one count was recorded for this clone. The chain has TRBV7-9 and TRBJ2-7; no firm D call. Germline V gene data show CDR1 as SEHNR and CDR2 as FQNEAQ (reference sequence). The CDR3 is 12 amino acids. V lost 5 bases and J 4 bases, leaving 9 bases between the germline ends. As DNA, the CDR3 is TGTGCCAGCAGCCTAAGGGCATACGAGCAGTACTTC. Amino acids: CASSLRAYEQYF.

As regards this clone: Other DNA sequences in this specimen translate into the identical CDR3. As DNA, the CDR3 is TGTGCCAGCAGTCGGGGGTCCTACGAGCAGTACTTC. Its translation is CASSRGSYEQYF. V usage is TRBV28 and J usage is TRBJ2-7; weak D call: TRBD2 (6 bases). CDR1 is MDHEN and CDR2 is SYDVKM in the germline V gene. V dropped 5 bases and J dropped 1 base, with 6 bases sitting between them. This CDR3 has 12 amino acids.